This T cell receptor beta chain emerged from a study of blood T cell repertoires in COVID-19. Study information: In each case, the material was cDNA or gDNA derived from T cells, B-cell-depleted T cells, or PBMCs.

Produced via immunoSEQ multiplex PCR; TCRdb's table is partial and in-frame only. Of about 180,000 clones detected, 86% appear once; the ten largest clones hold about 9.6%. Germline V gene lookup returns CDR1 MDHEN and CDR2 SYDVKM. CDR3 length: 17 residues. The V gene lost 4 bases and the J gene lost 8 bases, with 26 bases spanning the gap. The chain couples TRBV28 to TRBJ1-2, with D possibly being TRBD1 (6 bases). The sequence was obtained from a woman aged 25 to 39 who had recovered from COVID-19. Sequenced sample: PBMCs or T cells enriched from blood (not recorded which). The CDR3 region has the DNA TGTGCCAGCAGTTCAATCCTCCTGTACTACAGGGAATCAGGCTACACCTTC. The encoded protein is CASSSILLYYRESGYTF.